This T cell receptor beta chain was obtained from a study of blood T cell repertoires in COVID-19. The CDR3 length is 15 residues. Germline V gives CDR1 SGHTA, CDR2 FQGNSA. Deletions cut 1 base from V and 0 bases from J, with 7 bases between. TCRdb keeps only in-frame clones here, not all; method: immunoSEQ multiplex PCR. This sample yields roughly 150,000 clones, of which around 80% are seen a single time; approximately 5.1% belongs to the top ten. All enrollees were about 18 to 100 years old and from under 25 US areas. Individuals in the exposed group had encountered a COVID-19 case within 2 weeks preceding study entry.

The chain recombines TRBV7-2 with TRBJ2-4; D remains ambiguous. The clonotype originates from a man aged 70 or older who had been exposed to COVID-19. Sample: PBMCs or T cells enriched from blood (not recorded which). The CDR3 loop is CASSLVGLAKNIQYF. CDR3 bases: TGTGCCAGCAGCTTAGTGGGCCTAGCCAAAAACATTCAGTACTTC.